Listed below are T cell receptor beta chains from one sample, sequenced in a study of CD8 T cell repertoires and HIV-1 epitope variants. Method: immunoSEQ multiplex PCR; TCRdb's copy keeps in-frame clones and lacks some. This table has about 3,100 clones, roughly three quarters appearing once. The antigens of these receptors remain unknown. Source material: cultured CD8+ T cells derived from PBMCs. These receptors were obtained from a male donor with HIV. Each CDR3 is given with its conserved first and last residue. D genes are given only for firm matches. Clone size is not always given. Where it is, it says once, few, many or a class for expanded clones.

CDR3 DNA: TGTGCCAGCAGCATCAGCGGGAGGGACATGTTGAATGAGCAGTTCTTC; CDR3 protein: CASSISGRDMLNEQFF; J gene: TRBJ2-1; clone size: few; D gene: TRBD2; V gene: TRBV13
CDR3 DNA: TGTGCCAGTAGTGAGGACCAGAGCTCCTACAATGAGCAGTTCTTC; CDR3 protein: CASSEDQSSYNEQFF; J gene: TRBJ2-1; clone size: -; D gene: -; V gene: TRBV19
CDR3 DNA: TGTGCCAGCAGCTTGGGCAGAAATGAGCAGTTCTTC; CDR3 protein: CASSLGRNEQFF; J gene: TRBJ2-1; clone size: few; D gene: -; V gene: TRBV5-4
CDR3 DNA: TGTGCCAGCAGTTACCAGGGGGTGAACGAGCAGTACTTC; CDR3 protein: CASSYQGVNEQYF; J gene: TRBJ2-7; clone size: -; D gene: TRBD1; V gene: TRBV6-6
CDR3 DNA: TGTGCCAGCAGCTTTAGAGGGCTAAACACTGAAGCTTTCTTT; CDR3 protein: CASSFRGLNTEAFF; J gene: TRBJ1-1; clone size: -; D gene: -; V gene: TRBV5-6
CDR3 DNA: TGCGCCAGCAGCCAAGATGGGGGGCAGGGGAACACTGAAGCTTTCTTT; CDR3 protein: CASSQDGGQGNTEAFF; J gene: TRBJ1-1; clone size: -; D gene: -; V gene: TRBV4-3
CDR3 DNA: TGTGCCAGCAGCTTGTCGGCGGGGGCACCAGATACGCAGTATTTT; CDR3 protein: CASSLSAGAPDTQYF; J gene: TRBJ2-3; clone size: -; D gene: -; V gene: TRBV5-4
CDR3 DNA: TGTGCCAGCAGCTTAGATGCGGCTGAAAGATCCTACGAGCAGTACTTC; CDR3 protein: CASSLDAAERSYEQYF; J gene: TRBJ2-7; clone size: -; D gene: -; V gene: TRBV11-2
CDR3 DNA: TGTGCCACCGGGGGGTATGAGCAGTTCTTC; CDR3 protein: CATGGYEQFF; J gene: TRBJ2-1; clone size: once; D gene: TRBD2; V gene: TRBV6-1
CDR3 DNA: TGTGCCAGCAGTGATCAAGCGGAGGCGGACACCGGGGAGCTGTTTTTT; CDR3 protein: CASSDQAEADTGELFF; J gene: TRBJ2-2; clone size: -; D gene: -; V gene: TRBV2
CDR3 DNA: TGTGCCAGCAGTTTACTCACCACCGGACGGGACTCGAACATTCAGTACTTC; CDR3 protein: CASSLLTTGRDSNIQYF; J gene: TRBJ2-4; clone size: -; D gene: -; V gene: TRBV27
CDR3 DNA: TGCGCCAGCAGCTTGTACCAGGGGGACCACGAGCAGTACTTC; CDR3 protein: CASSLYQGDHEQYF; J gene: TRBJ2-7; clone size: -; D gene: TRBD1; V gene: TRBV5-1
CDR3 DNA: TGTGCCACCAGCCACTGGCGACAGAACTATGGCTACACCTTC; CDR3 protein: CATSHWRQNYGYTF; J gene: TRBJ1-2; clone size: -; D gene: -; V gene: TRBV15